Listed below are T cell receptor beta chains from one sample, sequenced in a study of blood T cell repertoires in COVID-19. The method was immunoSEQ multiplex PCR; TCRdb's version includes in-frame clones alone and lacks a portion of them. The sample has 270,000 or so clones, 70% to 90% seen once. Sequenced sample: PBMCs or T cells enriched from blood (not recorded which). The receptors shown here come from a woman aged 45-65 years who had been exposed to COVID-19. Both conserved end residues are part of each CDR3. D genes are given only for firm matches. Size values are once, few and many counts, or a class for expanded clones, and some rows have none.

d_call: NA; v_call: TRBV3-1/TRBV3-2; j_call: TRBJ2-7; clone_size: few; cdr3_nt: TGTGCCAGCAGCCAAGCGGGGTTCTCCAGTAGGCCTACGGAGCAGTACTTC; cdr3_aa: CASSQAGFSSRPTEQYF
d_call: NA; v_call: TRBV18; j_call: TRBJ2-3; clone_size: NA; cdr3_nt: TGTGCCAGCTCACAACAGATTCCTAGCACAGATACGCAGTATTTT; cdr3_aa: CASSQQIPSTDTQYF
d_call: NA; v_call: TRBV5-6; j_call: TRBJ1-2; clone_size: NA; cdr3_nt: TGTGCCAGCAGCTTGGATAGTTTTTCGATGCGAGGCTACACCTTC; cdr3_aa: CASSLDSFSMRGYTF
d_call: NA; v_call: TRBV2; j_call: TRBJ2-1; clone_size: NA; cdr3_nt: TGTGCCAGCAGTCCGGGTTTGTGGGAGCAGTTCTTC; cdr3_aa: CASSPGLWEQFF
d_call: NA; v_call: TRBV6-5; j_call: TRBJ1-2; clone_size: once; cdr3_nt: TGTGCCAGCAGAGGGGAAGGGGGCTATGGCTACACCTTC; cdr3_aa: CASRGEGGYGYTF
d_call: TRBD1; v_call: TRBV19; j_call: TRBJ1-5; clone_size: NA; cdr3_nt: TGTGCCAGTAGTCCGACAGGGGGGCAGCCCCAGCATTTT; cdr3_aa: CASSPTGGQPQHF
d_call: TRBD1; v_call: TRBV27; j_call: TRBJ1-2; clone_size: NA; cdr3_nt: TGTGCCAGCAGGGAGTCAGGGGGCGCTTCCAATGGCTACACCTTC; cdr3_aa: CASRESGGASNGYTF
d_call: NA; v_call: TRBV5-8; j_call: TRBJ1-5; clone_size: NA; cdr3_nt: TGTGCCAGCAGCTTGGGGGCCATAGGCAATCAGCCCCAGCATTTT; cdr3_aa: CASSLGAIGNQPQHF
d_call: NA; v_call: TRBV9; j_call: TRBJ2-1; clone_size: once; cdr3_nt: TGTGCCAGCAGTCTGAGCTCCTACAATGAGCAGTTCTTC; cdr3_aa: CASSLSSYNEQFF
d_call: TRBD1; v_call: TRBV5-4; j_call: TRBJ2-7; clone_size: NA; cdr3_nt: TGTGCCAGCAGCCCGGACAGGGGATCCGAGCAGTACTTC; cdr3_aa: CASSPDRGSEQYF
d_call: TRBD2; v_call: TRBV11-2; j_call: TRBJ2-5; clone_size: NA; cdr3_nt: TGTGCCAGCAGCTTTTACACTAGCGGGGGTTTGGAAGAGACCCAGTACTTC; cdr3_aa: CASSFYTSGGLEETQYF
d_call: TRBD1; v_call: TRBV9; j_call: TRBJ1-2; clone_size: NA; cdr3_nt: TGTGCCAGCAGCAAACAGGGGCGCGGAGTCTATGGCTACACCTTC; cdr3_aa: CASSKQGRGVYGYTF
d_call: NA; v_call: TRBV24-1; j_call: TRBJ2-2; clone_size: NA; cdr3_nt: TGTGCCACCGGTCAGGGGTCGGTCACCGGGGAGCTGTTTTTT; cdr3_aa: CATGQGSVTGELFF
d_call: NA; v_call: TRBV4-1; j_call: TRBJ2-7; clone_size: NA; cdr3_nt: TGCGCCAGCAGCGTCGTTGGACACCACGAGCAGTACTTC; cdr3_aa: CASSVVGHHEQYF
d_call: TRBD2; v_call: TRBV11-2; j_call: TRBJ2-5; clone_size: NA; cdr3_nt: TGTGCCAGCAGTCCAACGGGAAGTCTAGCGGGGGGGCTCGAGACCCAGTACTTC; cdr3_aa: CASSPTGSLAGGLETQYF
d_call: TRBD1; v_call: TRBV18; j_call: TRBJ1-3; clone_size: few; cdr3_nt: TGTGCCAGCTCCTATTTGGGGACAGGGTCCTCTGGAAACACCATATATTTT; cdr3_aa: CASSYLGTGSSGNTIYF
d_call: NA; v_call: TRBV5-5; j_call: TRBJ2-5; clone_size: NA; cdr3_nt: TGTGCCAGCAGCTTGTTCTCTAAAGAGACCCAGTACTTC; cdr3_aa: CASSLFSKETQYF
d_call: NA; v_call: TRBV29-1; j_call: TRBJ1-3; clone_size: few; cdr3_nt: TGCAGCGCGCAGGGGCTCGGAAACACCATATATTTT; cdr3_aa: CSAQGLGNTIYF
d_call: NA; v_call: TRBV19; j_call: TRBJ2-1; clone_size: NA; cdr3_nt: TGTGCCAGTGCCCCAGGGGGGTTCTACAATGAGCAGTTCTTC; cdr3_aa: CASAPGGFYNEQFF
d_call: NA; v_call: TRBV29-1; j_call: TRBJ1-2; clone_size: NA; cdr3_nt: TGCAGCGGACAGGTGCCTGGCCATGGCTACACCTTC; cdr3_aa: CSGQVPGHGYTF
d_call: TRBD1; v_call: TRBV5-3; j_call: TRBJ1-1; clone_size: once; cdr3_nt: TGTGCCAGAAGCTTGGCGGGCAGGGGGCAGGAAGGTGGCACTGAAGCTTTCTTT; cdr3_aa: CARSLAGRGQEGGTEAFF
d_call: TRBD1; v_call: TRBV18; j_call: TRBJ2-6; clone_size: NA; cdr3_nt: TGTGCCAGCTCACCACCTTTGACAGGGCCTAGCTCTGGGGCCAACGTCCTGACTTTC; cdr3_aa: CASSPPLTGPSSGANVLTF
d_call: TRBD2; v_call: TRBV5-4; j_call: TRBJ2-5; clone_size: NA; cdr3_nt: TGTGCCAGCAGCTTTCTAGCGGGTGGGGGAGAGACCCAGTACTTC; cdr3_aa: CASSFLAGGGETQYF
d_call: NA; v_call: TRBV27; j_call: TRBJ2-2; clone_size: NA; cdr3_nt: TGTGCCAGCAGTTTTCGGGGTGCCGGGGAGCTGTTTTTT; cdr3_aa: CASSFRGAGELFF
d_call: TRBD1; v_call: TRBV5-6; j_call: TRBJ1-2; clone_size: NA; cdr3_nt: TGTGCCAGCAGCTTGGCTCGGACAGGCTATGGCTACACCTTC; cdr3_aa: CASSLARTGYGYTF
d_call: NA; v_call: TRBV18; j_call: TRBJ1-3; clone_size: NA; cdr3_nt: TGTGCCAGCTCACCAGAAGAGGGGAGGCCTTCTGGAAACACCATATATTTT; cdr3_aa: CASSPEEGRPSGNTIYF
d_call: NA; v_call: TRBV5-1; j_call: TRBJ1-1; clone_size: NA; cdr3_nt: TGCGCCAGCAGCTTGGAGTCGGGCAGGGCGAACACTGAAGCTTTCTTT; cdr3_aa: CASSLESGRANTEAFF
d_call: NA; v_call: TRBV6-6; j_call: TRBJ2-3; clone_size: few; cdr3_nt: TGTGCCAGCAGTTACTCAGGAGGGCTAGTCACAGATACGCAGTATTTT; cdr3_aa: CASSYSGGLVTDTQYF
d_call: NA; v_call: TRBV7-8; j_call: TRBJ2-7; clone_size: NA; cdr3_nt: TGTGCCAGCAGCTTATCGCCGGGGATGGGCGAGCAGTACTTC; cdr3_aa: CASSLSPGMGEQYF
d_call: NA; v_call: TRBV5-1; j_call: TRBJ1-2; clone_size: NA; cdr3_nt: TGCGCCAGCGCCAGAGTTGCCCCGGGGAGCTACACCTTC; cdr3_aa: CASARVAPGSYTF
d_call: TRBD1; v_call: TRBV7-8; j_call: TRBJ2-2; clone_size: NA; cdr3_nt: TGTGCCAGCAGCTTAGACAGGGGTCAACCCGGGGAGCTGTTTTTT; cdr3_aa: CASSLDRGQPGELFF